The present T cell receptor (beta chain) was sequenced within a study of T cells expressing NK-cell markers. 5'RACE template switching with UMIs generated TCR beta cDNA. After re-calling the 5' RACE reads, TCRdb lists one entry per CDR3 protein, DNA absent. The listing contains approximately 170,000 distinct CDR3 sequences. Input material: blood T cells: a sorted CD56 or NKG2C T cell subset, CD4+ or CD8+ T cells, or bulk PBMC T cells (not recorded which). This TCR was sampled from a man aged 18 to 69 in good health.

CDR3 region: CASSVGVAGSTGTDTQYF. V gene TRBV2 combines with J gene TRBJ2-3; TCRdb reports TRBD2, a call that lacks DNA to check it against. CDR1 is SNHLY, CDR2 FYNNEI, per germline. This CDR3 has 18 residues. The entire variable domain, with the rest obtained from reference TRBV2 and TRBJ2-3, is as follows: EPEVTQTPSHQVTQMGQEVILRCVPISNHLYFYWYRQILGQKVEFLVSFYNNEISEKSEIFDDQFSVERPDGSNFTLKIRSTKLEDSAMYFCASSVGVAGSTGTDTQYFGPGTRLTVL.